Listed below are T cell receptor beta chains from one sample, sequenced in a study of blood T cells in healthy people across ages. MiXCR was run by TCRdb on the 5' RACE reads, yielding one entry per CDR3 protein. The data contain roughly 1,000,000 distinct CDR3 sequences, almost 25% of them singletons. Another study also made use of these data, one on T cells of mothers and their children.

The specimen sequenced was blood. All receptors derive from a girl aged 2-15 years in good health. Each CDR3 is given with its conserved first and last residue. D genes are given only for firm matches. Part of the rows lack a size; the others show once, few, many or a class for expanded clones.

>TRBV12-5|.|14|.|TRBJ2-1
TGTGCTAGTGGTTTGGACGGTGTGAAGGAGACCCGGTACTTC
CASGLDGVKETRYF
>TRBV7-2|.|15|TRBD2|TRBJ2-2
TGTGCCAGCAGCCCGGGACTAGCGGGGTGGGAGGAGCTGTTTTTT
CASSPGLAGWEELFF
>TRBV20-1|.|15|TRBD2|TRBJ2-7
TGCAGTGCCCCGAGTCTAGCGGGAGCTTGGTACGAGCAGTACTTC
CSAPSLAGAWYEQYF
>TRBV12-5|.|11|.|TRBJ1-1
TGTGCTAGTGGTCCCCCAGGGGAAGCTTTCTTT
CASGPPGEAFF
>TRBV7-2|once|14|.|TRBJ2-1
TGTGCCAGCAGCTTATCCTTAGTTAACAATGAGCAGTTCTTC
CASSLSLVNNEQFF
>TRBV20-1|few|14|.|TRBJ2-1
TGCACCGCAGGTAGGGGGAGCTCCTACAATGAGCAGTTCTTC
CTAGRGSSYNEQFF
>TRBV19|.|15|.|TRBJ2-6
TGTGCCAGTAGTATATCTCAGTCTGGGGCCAACGTCCTGACTTTC
CASSISQSGANVLTF
>TRBV12-3/TRBV12-4|.|11|.|TRBJ2-1
TGTGCCAGCAGTTTCGAGGGAGGGCAGTTCTTC
CASSFEGGQFF
>TRBV11-2|few|15|.|TRBJ1-5
TGTGCCAGCAGCCCCGGACTGGGGTTGGGTCAGCCCCAGCATTTT
CASSPGLGLGQPQHF
>TRBV4-3|few|17|TRBD1|TRBJ2-1
TGCGCCAGCAGCCAAGATAACGCCGGGACAGGGGGCTATGAGCAGTTCTTC
CASSQDNAGTGGYEQFF